Presented here are 14 T cell receptor beta chains from one specimen sequenced in a study of T cell responses to AZD1222 COVID-19 vaccine. Clones were read by immunoSEQ multiplex PCR, and TCRdb kept only the in-frame ones, dropping some. Counted here are around 150,000 clones, around 92% occurring once; the ten biggest clones make up 1% to 1.5%. Sequencing was performed on peripheral blood, taken 28 days after the second AZD1222 dose. The receptors originated from an adult who received the AZD1222 COVID-19 vaccine.

This chain connects TRBV6-4 to TRBJ2-1; D unclear. Trimming stripped 6 bases from V and 5 bases from J, with 5 bases between. Germline V CDR1 and CDR2: MRHNA, SNTAGT. This CDR3 spans 11 amino acids. The CDR3 DNA follows: TGTGCCAGCAGAAGGGACAATGAGCAGTTCTTC. This sequence encodes CASRRDNEQFF.

The V call is TRBV7-9, the J call TRBJ1-6; D gene ambiguous. Germline assignment: CDR1 SEHNR and CDR2 FQNEAQ (reference sequence). The germline V and J ends were trimmed by 6 bases and 9 bases, with 9 bases remaining between them. The CDR3 has 12 residues. CDR3 residues: CASSFHGSPLHF. The CDR3 bases are TGTGCCAGCAGTTTCCATGGTTCACCCCTCCACTTT.

This sequence joins TRBV6-5 and TRBJ2-2, with 7 bases lining up with TRBD1. The CDR3 is made up of 13 amino acids. V was pared by 6 bases and J by 6 bases, with 4 bases of the junction left unmatched. Germline loops: CDR1 MNHEY, CDR2 SVGAGI. CDR3 DNA: TGTGCCAGCAGGGGTAGGGGGCCCGGGGAGCTGTTTTTT. Amino acid sequence: CASRGRGPGELFF.

This chain links TRBV11-2 with TRBJ1-1; D possibly corresponds to TRBD1 (5 bases). V lost 5 bases to trimming and J lost 3 bases, with 10 bases between them. The length of the CDR3 is 13 residues. From germline, CDR1 is SGHAT and CDR2 FQNNGV. In nucleotides, the CDR3 is TGTGCCAGCAGCCGGACGGGGGACACTGAAGCTTTCTTT. Translated: CASSRTGDTEAFF.

The table lists this clone with a count of one. The rearrangement uses TRBV5-4 and TRBJ1-1, with D uncertain. The CDR3 has 15 amino acids. Germline V CDR1 and CDR2: SGHNT, YYREEE (reference sequence). V dropped 0 bases and J dropped 0 bases, with 9 bases sitting between them. The CDR3 protein is CASSLGSPLNTEAFF. In DNA form, the CDR3 reads TGTGCCAGCAGCTTGGGCAGCCCTTTGAACACTGAAGCTTTCTTT.

V usage is TRBV3-1 (or the pseudogene TRBV3-2) and J usage is TRBJ1-2; D remains unclear. The germline V and J ends were trimmed by 6 bases and 0 bases, with 11 bases remaining between them. From germline, CDR1 is LGHDT and CDR2 YNNKEL (reference sequence). This CDR3 is built from 14 residues. The CDR3 protein is CASSNRAANYGYTF. The CDR3, as DNA: TGTGCCAGCAGTAATAGGGCCGCTAACTATGGCTACACCTTC.

This clone has only one observation. The genes are TRBV5-1 and TRBJ2-7, with a possible D match to TRBD1 (6 bases). From germline, CDR1 is SGHRS and CDR2 YFSETQ. V lost 4 bases to trimming and J lost 2 bases, with 16 bases between them. The CDR3 covers 15 residues. CDR3 amino acids: CASSGTPGVAYEQYF. The CDR3 DNA sequence: TGCGCCAGCAGCGGTACGCCAGGGGTGGCCTACGAGCAGTACTTC.

The chain couples TRBV12-5 to TRBJ2-7; 7 bases are a match to TRBD1. Germline-derived CDR1 and CDR2 are LGHNT and FRNRAP. With 5 bases clipped from V and 7 bases from J, the junction kept 17 bases outside the gene matches. CDR3 length: 16 amino acids. The CDR3 loop reads CASGIPCERGLREQYF. DNA for the CDR3: TGTGCTAGTGGTATCCCCTGTGAGAGGGGGCTACGGGAGCAGTACTTC. The full variable domain, rest sourced from reference TRBV12-5 and TRBJ2-7, is DARVTQTPRHKVTEMGQEVTMRCQPILGHNTVFWYRQTMMQGLELLAYFRNRAPLDDSGMPKDRFSAEMPDATLATLKIQPSEPRDSAVYFCASGIPCERGLREQYFGPGTRLTVT.

The V gene is TRBV2, the J gene TRBJ1-5, with D unresolved. The CDR3 totals 14 residues. CDR1 is SNHLY and CDR2 is FYNNEI in the germline V gene. V was pared by 5 bases and J by 6 bases, with 14 bases between. The CDR3 region has the DNA TGTGCCAGCAGTTCGACCGGGCAGAGTCAGCCCCAGCATTTT. Protein sequence: CASSSTGQSQPQHF.

The chain links TRBV19 to TRBJ1-2, with D perhaps matching TRBD1 (6 bases). V dropped 9 bases and J dropped 7 bases, with 18 bases sitting between them. CDR1 and CDR2 from the germline V gene are LNHDA and SQIVND (reference sequence). The CDR3 is 13 amino acids. This CDR3 reads CASHRRGARGYTF. The CDR3 DNA reads as TGTGCCAGCCATCGTCGGGGGGCGCGTGGCTACACCTTC.

The chain joins TRBV5-1 to TRBJ1-1; no firm D call. CDR1 is SGHRS, CDR2 YFSETQ, per germline. The CDR3 runs to 15 residues. V was pared by 3 bases and J by 1 base, with 13 bases between. CDR3 sequence reads: CASSWQAEGNTEAFF. CDR3 sequence (DNA): TGCGCCAGCAGCTGGCAGGCGGAGGGGAACACTGAAGCTTTCTTT.

This clone has a single count. V is TRBV2 and J is TRBJ1-6, with 7 nucleotides matching TRBD1. Germline CDR1 SNHLY, CDR2 FYNNEI. Trimming at V came to 6 bases and at J to 5 bases, leaving 7 bases not matched to a gene. This CDR3 is 15 amino acids long. This chain's CDR3 is CASRIGTVNNSPLHF. In DNA form, the CDR3 reads TGTGCCAGCAGGATAGGGACAGTCAATAATTCACCCCTCCACTTT. Full variable domain (missing parts from reference TRBV2 and TRBJ1-6): EPEVTQTPSHQVTQMGQEVILRCVPISNHLYFYWYRQILGQKVEFLVSFYNNEISEKSEIFDDQFSVERPDGSNFTLKIRSTKLEDSAMYFCASRIGTVNNSPLHFGNGTRLTVT.

The rearrangement uses TRBV5-1 and TRBJ2-1; the match to TRBD2 covers 10 bases. Germline V lookup: CDR1 SGHRS, CDR2 YFSETQ. Trimming at V came to 4 bases and at J to 5 bases, leaving 6 bases not matched to a gene. The CDR3 has 15 residues. This chain's CDR3 is CASSAIAGGNNEQFF. In DNA form, the CDR3 reads TGCGCCAGCAGCGCTATAGCGGGGGGAAACAATGAGCAGTTCTTC.

The J gene is TRBJ2-1, the V gene TRBV6-4; 11 bases match TRBD1. Germline CDR1 is MRHNA and CDR2 is SNTAGT. V gave up 3 bases and J gave up 8 bases; unmatched junction bases: 9. This CDR3 has 16 residues. The CDR3 spells CASSEMWTGGFDEQFF. The DNA of the CDR3 is TGTGCCAGCAGTGAAATGTGGACAGGGGGCTTCGATGAGCAGTTCTTC.